This T cell receptor (beta chain) was observed in a study of T cells in localized non-small cell lung cancer. Findings of the study overall: Sequencing was restricted to one tumor region; therefore, heterogeneity remains possible. A median about 56 of the top 100 tumor clones appeared in adjacent lung. Longer overall survival associated with higher blood T cell density; shorter survival with higher adjacent-lung clonality. The greatest T cell clonality was found in uninvolved adjacent lung (higher than in tumor).

In regard to this clone: Its target is unknown.

Trimming at V came to 5 bases and at J to 6 bases, leaving 15 bases not matched to a gene. Per the germline V gene, CDR1 is SQVTM and CDR2 is ANQGSEA. This CDR3 region has 15 residues. The data were produced by immunoSEQ multiplex PCR, yet TCRdb's version contains in-frame clones alone and is incomplete. The table records 2,500 to 3,000 clones, roughly a fifth of them present only once. The sample in question was lung tumor tissue, obtained before any cancer treatment. The TCR comes from a woman aged 35 to 75 with stage I lung adenocarcinoma. The rearrangement joins TRBV29-1 to TRBJ1-2, with TRBD1 matching 7 bases. DNA for the CDR3: TGCAGCGTTACCGGGACAGCGAGGTCGGGAGATGGCTACACCTTC. Translation gives CSVTGTARSGDGYTF.